This T cell receptor (beta chain) comes out of a study of tumor-infiltrating lymphocytes in primary liver carcinoma. Study-level information: Each of the growths was stage T1-T3 N0M0, extending roughly 4.2 to 11 cm across. The yield of productive TCRbeta reads per sample was roughly 3.65 to 7.5 million and was similar across tissue types.

The CDR3 spans 15 residues. CDR1 SGHVS and CDR2 FQNEAQ come from the germline V gene. Remarks on this clonotype: The antigen is not known. Mismatch with germline at one junction end may stem from a read error.

Unsorted bulk tissue of about 20-31 mg yielded co-extracted RNA and DNA. Total RNA amounting to roughly 450 ng was the source from which TCR beta cDNA was made with a constant-region primer. Slightly modified ARM-PCR with three nested multiplex PCR rounds yielded TCR beta libraries. The first two PCR rounds used TRBV1-TRBV30 primers with a Cbeta primer, 9 to 11 cycles each. TCRdb analysed the multiplex PCR reads with MiXCR anew, one entry per CDR3 protein. There are about 74,000 distinct CDR3 sequences in the sample; roughly three quarters occur only once, and roughly 25% lies in the top ten. Overall study findings and caveats: Tumor specimens were characterized by a significantly higher top-250-clone fraction than blood (p = 0.039).

The chain employs TRBV7-8 and TRBJ2-3; the D gene is possibly TRBD1 (5 bases). The specimen sequenced was liver tumor tissue from sampling region 4. Subset defined: tumor region T4, right-lateral pole. This TCR came from a man aged 35-49 years with primary liver carcinoma and hepatitis B virus infection. Written as DNA, the CDR3 is TGTGCCAGCAGCCCGACAGTCCAGAGCACAGATACGCGGTATTTT. This encodes CASSPTVQSTDTRYF.